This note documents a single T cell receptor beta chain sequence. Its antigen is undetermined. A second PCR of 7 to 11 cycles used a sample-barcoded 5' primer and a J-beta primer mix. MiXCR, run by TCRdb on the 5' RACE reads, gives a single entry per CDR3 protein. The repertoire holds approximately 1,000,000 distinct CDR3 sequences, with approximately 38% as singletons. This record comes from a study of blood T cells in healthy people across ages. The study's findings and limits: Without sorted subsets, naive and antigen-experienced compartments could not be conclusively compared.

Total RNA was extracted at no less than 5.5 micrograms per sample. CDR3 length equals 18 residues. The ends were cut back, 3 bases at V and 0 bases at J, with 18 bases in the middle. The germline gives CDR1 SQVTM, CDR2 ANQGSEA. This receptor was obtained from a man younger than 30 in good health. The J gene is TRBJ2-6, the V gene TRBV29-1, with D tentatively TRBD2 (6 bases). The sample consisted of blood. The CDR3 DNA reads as TGCAGCGTTGAGGTTCCCGGGACTGTCCGCTCTGGGGCCAACGTCCTGACTTTC. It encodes CSVEVPGTVRSGANVLTF.